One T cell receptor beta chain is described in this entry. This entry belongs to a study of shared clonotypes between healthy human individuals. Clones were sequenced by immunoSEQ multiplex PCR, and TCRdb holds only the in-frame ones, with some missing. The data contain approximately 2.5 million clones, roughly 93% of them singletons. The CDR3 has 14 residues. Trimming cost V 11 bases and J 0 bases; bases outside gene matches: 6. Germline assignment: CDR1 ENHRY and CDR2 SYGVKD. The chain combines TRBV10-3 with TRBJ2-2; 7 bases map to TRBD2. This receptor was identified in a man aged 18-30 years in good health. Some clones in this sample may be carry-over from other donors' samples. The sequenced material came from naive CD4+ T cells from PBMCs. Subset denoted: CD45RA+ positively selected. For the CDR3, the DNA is TGTGCCTCGAAAGCGGGGCCGAACACCGGGGAGCTGTTTTTT. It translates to CASKAGPNTGELFF.